The 21 T cell receptor beta chains below all came from one sample that was sequenced in a study of CD4 T cells in relation to SARS-CoV-2 and coronaviruses. Antigen specificity for these receptors is unknown. TCRdb keeps only in-frame clones here, not all; method: immunoSEQ multiplex PCR. The sample shows 36,000 or so clones, 77% of them seen only once. The sequencing sample was made of memory CD4+ T cells from PBMCs, cultured in vitro. The receptor set was obtained from an adult with COVID-19.

The chain is built from TRBV5-1 and TRBJ2-2; D is unclear. CDR1 is SGHRS, CDR2 YFSETQ, per germline. The CDR3 runs 15 residues. The V and J ends lost 1 base and 2 bases respectively, with 9 bases between them. This CDR3 is CASSLWAVNTGELFF. CDR3 in DNA: TGCGCCAGCAGCTTGTGGGCGGTAAACACCGGGGAGCTGTTTTTT.

V and J are TRBV28 and TRBJ2-3, with D perhaps TRBD2 (6 bases). V lost 2 bases and J lost 0, with 9 bases in between. This CDR3 is built from 15 residues. Germline values: CDR1 MDHEN, CDR2 SYDVKM. In DNA form, the CDR3 reads TGTGCCAGCAGTTTACCTGGGGGGAGCACAGATACGCAGTATTTT. It specifies CASSLPGGSTDTQYF.

This clone was recorded a few times. The chain is built from TRBV7-2 and TRBJ2-2, with D perhaps TRBD2 (6 bases). The CDR3 consists of 15 residues. Trimming removed 2 bases from V and 5 bases from J, with 12 bases in between. CDR1 and CDR2 from the germline V gene are SGHTA and FQGNSA. CDR3 region: CASSLTGLRTGELFF. DNA of the CDR3: TGTGCCAGCAGCTTAACGGGACTGAGGACCGGGGAGCTGTTTTTT. The full variable domain, its missing parts supplied by reference TRBV7-2 and TRBJ2-2, is GAGVSQSPSNKVTEKGKDVELRCDPISGHTALYWYRQSLGQGLEFLIYFQGNSAPDKSGLPSDRFSAERTGGSVSTLTIQRTQQEDSAVYLCASSLTGLRTGELFFGEGSRLTVL.

CDR3 coding DNA: TGCAGTGCTAGTACAGGGGGCGGGTTGTACACTGAAGCTTTCTTT. This sequence encodes CSASTGGGLYTEAFF. V is TRBV20-1 and J is TRBJ1-1, with 9 bases lining up with TRBD1. CDR1 and CDR2 (germline): DFQATT, SNEGSKA (reference sequence). The CDR3 runs 15 residues. V trimming: 3 bases; J trimming: 3 bases; junction bases outside the gene matches: 8.

The gene calls are TRBV18 and TRBJ2-1, with 9 nucleotides matching TRBD2. The V gene end was trimmed by 3 bases and the J gene end by 8 bases; junction bases not matched to a gene: 14. Germline CDR1 and CDR2: KGHSH and LQKENI. This CDR3 has 17 amino acids. CDR3 protein: CASSPPGSGSLRYEQFF. CDR3 bases: TGTGCCAGCTCACCCCCCGGTAGCGGGAGTTTGAGGTATGAGCAGTTCTTC.

V and J are TRBV28 and TRBJ1-2; D not certain. This CDR3 has 12 residues. CDR1 and CDR2 (germline): MDHEN, SYDVKM. Trimming shortened V by 4 bases and J by 5 bases, and 8 bases separated the two germline ends. This CDR3 reads CASSSGDYGYTF. CDR3 DNA: TGTGCCAGCAGTTCCGGGGATTATGGCTACACCTTC.

The chain uses TRBV6-2 or TRBV6-3 and TRBJ2-1; 12 nucleotides match TRBD2. This CDR3 has 15 residues. Germline CDR1 and CDR2: MNHEY and SVGEGT. Trimming took 5 bases from V and 2 from J; bases not matched to a gene: 1. CDR3 nucleotides: TGTGCCAGCAGTCTAGCGGGAGGGCCCTACAATGAGCAGTTCTTC. Amino acid sequence: CASSLAGGPYNEQFF.

The rearrangement joins TRBV28 to TRBJ1-6; maybe TRBD1 (6 bases). Germline V gene lookup returns CDR1 MDHEN and CDR2 SYDVKM. V was pared by 6 bases and J by 3 bases, with 12 bases between. The CDR3 spans 15 residues. The CDR3 here is CASSLPGHYNSPLHF. Here the CDR3 DNA reads TGTGCCAGCAGCTTGCCGGGACACTATAATTCACCCCTCCACTTT.

The genes are TRBV4-3 and TRBJ1-4; no clear D. Germline-derived CDR1 and CDR2 are LGHNA and YSLEER. The ends were cut back, 0 bases at V and 4 bases at J, with 18 bases in the middle. The CDR3 spans 18 residues. This CDR3 is CASSQESYNRGGNEKLFF. CDR3 nucleotide sequence: TGCGCCAGCAGCCAAGAAAGCTATAACCGCGGAGGTAATGAAAAACTGTTTTTT.

This clone was seen a handful of times. This rearrangement joins TRBV7-3 to TRBJ2-3; weak D call: TRBD2 (6 bases). The CDR3 has 13 residues. Germline V lookup: CDR1 SGHTA, CDR2 FQGTGA. Deletions cut 5 bases from V and 5 bases from J, with 11 bases between. The CDR3: CASSLDYLDTQYF. The CDR3 nucleotides are TGTGCCAGCAGCCTGGACTACCTAGATACGCAGTATTTT. Complete variable domain (other parts from reference TRBV7-3 and TRBJ2-3): GAGVSQTPSNKVTEKGKYVELRCDPISGHTALYWYRQSLGQGPEFLIYFQGTGAADDSGLPNDRFFAVRPEGSVSTLKIQRTERGDSAVYLCASSLDYLDTQYFGPGTRLTVL.

The chain links TRBV28 to TRBJ2-7; the D gene is possibly TRBD1 (5 bases). The CDR3 length is 17 residues. The ends were cut back, 5 bases at V and 2 bases at J, with 22 bases in the middle. Germline loops: CDR1 MDHEN, CDR2 SYDVKM. The CDR3 DNA reads TGTGCCAGCAGTCTAACCCCACGAACAGGCCTCCCCTACGAGCAGTACTTC. Amino acids: CASSLTPRTGLPYEQYF. Complete variable domain (other parts from reference TRBV28 and TRBJ2-7): DVKVTQSSRYLVKRTGEKVFLECVQDMDHENMFWYRQDPGLGLRLIYFSYDVKMKEKGDIPEGYSVSREKKERFSLILESASTNQTSMYLCASSLTPRTGLPYEQYFGPGTRLTVT.

This chain connects TRBV19 to TRBJ2-7; possibly TRBD1 for D (6 bases). The CDR3 is 16 residues long. Germline CDR1 is LNHDA and CDR2 is SQIVND (reference sequence). Trimming cost V 2 bases and J 0 bases, with 14 bases left between them. The CDR3 loop reads CASSILGGQPSYEQYF. As DNA, the CDR3 is TGTGCCAGTAGTATACTTGGGGGCCAGCCCTCCTACGAGCAGTACTTC. Combining the CDR3 with reference TRBV19 and TRBJ2-7 gives the whole variable domain DGGITQSPKYLFRKEGQNVTLSCEQNLNHDAMYWYRQDPGQGLRLIYYSQIVNDFQKGDIAEGYSVSREKKESFPLTVTSAQKNPTAFYLCASSILGGQPSYEQYFGPGTRLTVT.

This clone was detected a few times. The J gene is TRBJ2-2, the V gene TRBV13; a weak D match, TRBD2 (6 bases). V was trimmed by 8 bases and J by 6 bases, leaving 10 bases between them. Germline V gene data show CDR1 as PRHDT and CDR2 as FYEKMQ (reference sequence). The CDR3 totals 12 residues. This chain's CDR3 is CASGRESGELFF. CDR3 bases: TGTGCCAGCGGGCGGGAATCCGGGGAGCTGTTTTTT.

The gene calls are TRBV20-1 and TRBJ1-2; no clear D gene. Per the germline V gene, CDR1 is DFQATT and CDR2 is SNEGSKA (reference sequence). Trimming removed 6 bases at V and 3 bases at J, with 8 bases between. The CDR3 sequence is 11 residues long. The CDR3 DNA follows: TGCAGTGCCGGGTCCTACTATGGCTACACCTTC. Residues: CSAGSYYGYTF.

This rearrangement joins TRBV6-2 or TRBV6-3 to TRBJ2-2; no definite D call. The CDR3 loop spans 15 amino acids. In germline, CDR1 is MNHEY, CDR2 SVGEGT. The ends were cut back, 3 bases at V and 5 bases at J, with 13 bases in the middle. The CDR3 DNA reads as TGTGCCAGCAGTTATGGGAAGACTGAAACCGGGGAGCTGTTTTTT. It translates to CASSYGKTETGELFF.

About this clone itself: An end of the junction differs from the germline gene, which may be a read error. The rearrangement links TRBV7-7 to TRBJ1-3, with 8 bases identical to TRBD1. Germline assignment: CDR1 SSHAT and CDR2 FNYEAQ (reference sequence). The CDR3 is 15 amino acids. The CDR3, as DNA: TGTGCTAGCAGCCCCGGGACAGGATCTGGAAACACCATATATTTT. Protein: CASSPGTGSGNTIYF.

The chain uses TRBV30 and TRBJ2-1; 8 nucleotides agree with TRBD2. Unmatched junction bases numbered 6, after V lost 4 bases and J lost 4 bases. Looked up from germline, CDR1 is GTSNPN and CDR2 is SVGIG (reference sequence). The CDR3 length is 14 residues. CDR3 protein: CAWTGGEEYNEQFF. In DNA, the CDR3 is TGTGCCTGGACCGGGGGGGAGGAGTACAATGAGCAGTTCTTC.

This chain links TRBV7-9 with TRBJ2-1; 7 bases map to TRBD2. Germline trimming cut 3 bases from V and 0 bases from J; bases unmatched to any gene: 5. Germline CDR1 and CDR2: SEHNR and FQNEAQ (reference sequence). CDR3 length equals 16 residues. The CDR3 sequence: CASSLSGTSSYNEQFF. The DNA of the CDR3 is TGTGCCAGCAGCTTGAGCGGGACGAGCTCCTACAATGAGCAGTTCTTC.

This clone was seen only once. The chain combines TRBV2 with TRBJ2-6; D is perhaps TRBD2 (5 bases). The CDR3 loop spans 15 amino acids. The germline V gene encodes CDR1 SNHLY and CDR2 FYNNEI. V lost 8 bases and J 2 bases, leaving 13 bases between the germline ends. The CDR3 DNA sequence: TGTGCCAGCTCGGGGAGTCCGGCTGGGGCCAACGTCCTGACTTTC. Its translation is CASSGSPAGANVLTF.

The rearrangement uses TRBV15 and TRBJ1-1; TRBD1 might be the D (6 bases). CDR1 LNHNV and CDR2 YYDKDF come from the germline V gene (reference sequence). The CDR3 runs 14 residues. The V and J ends lost 0 bases and 5 bases respectively, with 10 bases between them. The CDR3 reads CATSRDPGVTEAFF. In DNA form, the CDR3 reads TGTGCCACCAGCAGAGATCCAGGGGTGACTGAAGCTTTCTTT. Drawing the rest from reference TRBV15 and TRBJ1-1, the complete variable domain is DAMVIQNPRYQVTQFGKPVTLSCSQTLNHNVMYWYQQKSSQAPKLLFHYYDKDFNNEADTPDNFQSRRPNTSFCFLDIRSPGLGDTAMYLCATSRDPGVTEAFFGQGTRLTVV.

The chain has TRBV11-3 and TRBJ2-5; D gene uncertain. V was trimmed by 8 bases and J by 6 bases, leaving 19 bases between them. Germline V lookup: CDR1 SGHNT, CDR2 YENEEA. The CDR3 sequence is 14 residues long. CDR3 DNA sequence: TGTGCCAGCCCCCTGACTCCCCAAAATAAGACCCAGTACTTC. Its translation: CASPLTPQNKTQYF.